This is a list of T cell receptor beta chains from one sample in a study of cytomegalovirus exposure and HLA in healthy donors. Measured with immunoSEQ multiplex PCR; TCRdb has only the in-frame clones, and not every one. The repertoire includes about 100,000 clones, over 65% of them detected once, and about 0.79% sits in the top ten. The material sequenced was PBMCs. Receptor source: a woman aged 55-69 years in good health and CMV-seronegative. Both conserved end residues are part of each CDR3. Each record gives: J gene, V gene, D gene, clone size, CDR3 DNA, CDR3 protein. D genes are given only for firm matches. Clone size is not always given. Where it is, it says once, few, many or a class for expanded clones.

TRBJ1-1 TRBV19 NA NA TGTGCCAGTAGTCTCCCCCAGGAACCCCGGGGTGCTTTCTTT CASSLPQEPRGAFF
TRBJ2-1 TRBV10-3 TRBD1 NA TGTGCCATCAGTGACAGGGGGCACAATGAGCAGTTCTTC CAISDRGHNEQFF
TRBJ2-3 TRBV9 TRBD2 NA TGTGCCAGCAGCGTAGGCGTGGGGACTATCACAGATACGCAGTATTTT CASSVGVGTITDTQYF
TRBJ2-2 TRBV15 NA once TGTGCCACCAGCAGAGGGCTAGCGAACACCGGGGAGCTGTTTTTT CATSRGLANTGELFF
TRBJ2-5 TRBV7-9 TRBD2 NA TGTGCCAGCAGCGGCGGGACTAGCCTTCAAGAGACCCAGTACTTC CASSGGTSLQETQYF
TRBJ1-2 TRBV5-1 NA NA TGCGCCAGCAGCACTGACATAGACTATGGCTACACCTTC CASSTDIDYGYTF
TRBJ2-7 TRBV10-1 NA NA TGCGCCAGCAGTGAGGGGACACCCTCGAGCTCCTACGAGCAGTACTTC CASSEGTPSSSYEQYF
TRBJ1-1 TRBV7-6 NA NA TGTGCCAGCAGCCTTAGATACGGGAGAAACACTGAAGCTTTCTTT CASSLRYGRNTEAFF
TRBJ1-2 TRBV6-1 NA NA TGTGCCAGCAGTGAAACCCGGGAGAGAAGGGGCTACACCTTC CASSETRERRGYTF
TRBJ2-5 TRBV6-4 NA NA TGTGCCAGCAGTGAAGTACCGGGGTGGTCCCAGTACTTC CASSEVPGWSQYF
TRBJ1-5 TRBV13 NA NA TGTGCCAGCAGCTGGGGGGGGGCGAATCAGCCCCAGCATTTT CASSWGGANQPQHF
TRBJ2-7 TRBV5-4 NA NA TGTGCCAGCAGCTACGATGGGATCCGGGGGAACTCCTACGAGCAGTACTTC CASSYDGIRGNSYEQYF
TRBJ2-1 TRBV29-1 NA once TGCAGCGTTGAAGAAGGCAGGTCTGAGCAGTTCTTC CSVEEGRSEQFF
TRBJ2-1 TRBV7-9 NA NA TGTGCCAGCAGCCACATATGGACAGACTTCTCCTACAATGAGCAGTTCTTC CASSHIWTDFSYNEQFF
TRBJ2-7 TRBV4-3 TRBD2 NA TGCGCCAGCAGCCAAGATATCGCTAGCGGGGCGTACGAGCAGTACTTC CASSQDIASGAYEQYF
TRBJ2-1 TRBV9 NA NA TGTGCCAGCAGCCCACATTCCGGGACTGCTTCCTACAATGAGCAGTTCTTC CASSPHSGTASYNEQFF
TRBJ1-1 TRBV19 NA once TGTGCCAGTAGTCCGTATACCGGGACTGAAGCTTTCTTT CASSPYTGTEAFF
TRBJ2-5 TRBV7-9 NA NA TGTGCCAGCAGCTTAATAGAAGAGACCCAGTACTTC CASSLIEETQYF
TRBJ2-7 TRBV5-8 NA NA TGTGCCAGCGGCAGGGGGGACCCCTACGAGCAGTACTTC CASGRGDPYEQYF